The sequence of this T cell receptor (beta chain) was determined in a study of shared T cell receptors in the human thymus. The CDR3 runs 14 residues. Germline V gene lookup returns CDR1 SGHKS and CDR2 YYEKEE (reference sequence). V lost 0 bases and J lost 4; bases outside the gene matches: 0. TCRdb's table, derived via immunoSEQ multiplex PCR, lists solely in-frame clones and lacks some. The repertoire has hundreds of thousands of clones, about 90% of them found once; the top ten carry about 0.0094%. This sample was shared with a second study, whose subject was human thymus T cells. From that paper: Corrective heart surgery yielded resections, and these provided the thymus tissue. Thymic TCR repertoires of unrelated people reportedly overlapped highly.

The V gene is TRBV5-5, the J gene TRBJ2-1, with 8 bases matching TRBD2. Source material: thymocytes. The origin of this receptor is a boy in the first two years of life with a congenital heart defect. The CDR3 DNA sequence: TGTGCCAGCAGCTTGGCTAGCGGGTACAATGAGCAGTTCTTC. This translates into CASSLASGYNEQFF.